Listed below are T cell receptor beta chains from one sample, sequenced in a study of PD-1 blockade in mismatch repair-deficient tumors. Assay used: immunoSEQ multiplex PCR; TCRdb lists only in-frame clones, some missing. This sample yields some 130,000 clones, of which 88% are seen a single time; about 11% belongs to the top ten. The sequenced sample was peripheral blood, obtained just under 74 weeks after starting pembrolizumab. These receptors originate from an adult with mismatch repair-deficient cancer. CDR3s include the opening cysteine and the closing phenylalanine or tryptophan. The D gene is left open where the match is weak. Size is omitted from some rows. Given values are once, few, many or a class for expanded clones.

v_call	j_call	clone_size	d_call	cdr3_aa	cdr3_nt
TRBV7-8	TRBJ1-4	.	.	CASSHARVRSNEKLFF	TGTGCCAGCAGCCACGCACGGGTTAGGAGTAATGAAAAACTGTTTTTT
TRBV6-5	TRBJ2-1	.	TRBD2	CASSLAGGVNEQFF	TGTGCCAGCAGTCTAGCGGGAGGGGTGAATGAGCAGTTCTTC
TRBV28	TRBJ2-7	.	TRBD2	CASSFGDTSDYYEQYF	TGTGCCAGCAGTTTTGGAGATACTAGCGATTACTACGAGCAGTACTTC
TRBV6-1	TRBJ2-7	hyperexpanded	.	CASSEDGSVYEQYF	TGTGCCAGCAGTGAAGACGGATCCGTTTACGAGCAGTACTTC
TRBV30	TRBJ1-1	.	TRBD1	CAWTQGGTEAFF	TGTGCCTGGACCCAGGGGGGAACTGAAGCTTTCTTT
TRBV28	TRBJ2-3	.	.	CASGRDTQYF	TGTGCCAGCGGGAGAGATACGCAGTATTTT
TRBV13	TRBJ2-3	.	.	CASSLGANTQYF	TGTGCCAGCAGCTTAGGGGCGAATACGCAGTATTTT
TRBV7-9	TRBJ2-7	.	.	CASSPTTAYEQYF	TGTGCCAGCAGCCCAACGACAGCCTACGAGCAGTACTTC
TRBV5-6	TRBJ1-1	.	.	CASSLATGHAFF	TGTGCCAGCAGCTTGGCCACAGGCCACGCTTTCTTT
TRBV7-9	TRBJ2-7	once	.	CASSSHFGSYEQYF	TGTGCCAGCAGTTCTCACTTCGGATCCTACGAGCAGTACTTC
TRBV10-3	TRBJ2-3	.	.	CAITVSTSTDTQYF	TGTGCCATCACGGTCTCTACTAGCACAGATACGCAGTATTTT
TRBV5-1	TRBJ1-1	.	.	CASSLDLLGTEAFF	TGCGCCAGCAGCTTGGATTTGCTGGGGACTGAAGCTTTCTTT
TRBV27	TRBJ2-1	few	TRBD1	CASCIRTGYNEQFF	TGTGCCAGCTGTATCAGGACAGGCTACAATGAGCAGTTCTTC
TRBV15	TRBJ1-2	.	.	CATSRVLDGPSTF	TGTGCCACCAGCAGAGTTTTGGACGGCCCTTCCACCTTC
TRBV6-1	TRBJ1-1	.	.	CASSEALLDSTEAFF	TGTGCCAGCAGTGAAGCGCTTCTGGATAGCACTGAAGCTTTCTTT
TRBV28	TRBJ2-7	.	.	CASSLTDTYEQYF	TGTGCCAGCAGTTTAACGGATACCTACGAGCAGTACTTC
TRBV27	TRBJ2-1	.	.	CASSFRQDNEQFF	TGTGCCAGCAGTTTTCGACAGGACAATGAGCAGTTCTTC
TRBV11-3	TRBJ2-7	.	TRBD1	CASSSWDRDYEQYF	TGTGCCAGCAGCTCATGGGACAGGGACTACGAGCAGTACTTC
TRBV27	TRBJ2-3	.	.	CASNVGFGADTQYF	TGTGCCAGCAACGTGGGGTTTGGGGCAGATACGCAGTATTTT
TRBV6-5	TRBJ2-2	.	.	CASSYFPTGELFF	TGTGCCAGCAGTTACTTTCCCACCGGGGAGCTGTTTTTT
TRBV19	TRBJ1-2	once	TRBD1	CASTYQEGARIGYTF	TGTGCCAGCACTTACCAAGAGGGGGCGCGGATCGGCTACACCTTC
TRBV29-1	TRBJ2-4	once	.	CSVGSVGIQYF	TGCAGCGTCGGCTCGGTGGGCATTCAGTACTTC
TRBV4-1	TRBJ2-5	.	TRBD1	CASSSTGEETQYF	TGCGCCAGCAGCTCGACAGGGGAGGAGACCCAGTACTTC
TRBV7-9	TRBJ1-5	.	.	CASSLYLAGVGQPQHF	TGTGCCAGCAGCTTATATTTAGCAGGGGTGGGTCAGCCCCAGCATTTT
TRBV9	TRBJ1-1	.	TRBD1	CASSVTDRGEAFF	TGTGCCAGCAGCGTAACCGACAGGGGTGAAGCTTTCTTT
TRBV11-2	TRBJ1-4	few	.	CASSLDPGLGKLFF	TGTGCCAGCAGCTTAGATCCAGGGTTGGGGAAACTGTTTTTT
TRBV5-1	TRBJ2-7	.	.	CASSLLDTYYEQYF	TGCGCCAGCAGCTTGCTGGACACCTACTACGAGCAGTACTTC
TRBV29-1	TRBJ2-2	.	.	CSVEAGDAGELFF	TGCAGCGTTGAAGCGGGAGATGCCGGGGAGCTGTTTTTT
TRBV7-9	TRBJ1-2	.	TRBD1	CASSFYDRDGYTF	TGTGCCAGCAGCTTCTACGACAGGGATGGCTACACCTTC
TRBV19	TRBJ2-1	.	.	CASKITRGGYNEQFF	TGTGCCAGCAAAATAACTAGGGGGGGCTACAATGAGCAGTTCTTC
TRBV14	TRBJ2-5	few	TRBD1	CASSKRRTGEETQYF	TGTGCCAGCAGCAAACGCCGGACAGGGGAAGAGACCCAGTACTTC